The TCR beta chain under discussion was sequenced for a study of cytomegalovirus exposure and HLA in healthy donors. General study points: The productive fraction for most TCR beta V segments was about 90% or about 30% in an earlier analysis.

As concerns this clone: Antigen: not known.

Trimming shortened V by 5 bases and J by 0 bases, and 7 bases separated the two germline ends. This CDR3 is 14 amino acids long. Per the germline V gene, CDR1 is SEHNR and CDR2 is FQNEAQ (reference sequence). In the PCR, 60 Vbeta and 13 Jbeta primers were used. Libraries were prepared by immunoSEQ multiplex PCR; TCRdb keeps only in-frame clonotypes and omits some of them. The table records over 200,000 clones, roughly 89% of them present only once. Sequences were obtained from PBMCs. The origin of this receptor is a woman aged 18-29 years in good health and CMV-seronegative. The V gene is TRBV7-9, the J gene TRBJ1-4; no clear D. CDR3 nucleotides: TGTGCCAGCAGCCCCAGATCAACTAATGAAAAACTGTTTTTT. Protein product: CASSPRSTNEKLFF. Full variable domain (outside the CDR3, taken from reference TRBV7-9 and TRBJ1-4): DTGVSQNPRHKITKRGQNVTFRCDPISEHNRLYWYRQTLGQGPEFLTYFQNEAQLEKSRLLSDRFSAERPKGSFSTLEIQRTEQGDSAMYLCASSPRSTNEKLFFGSGTQLSVL.